This TCR beta chain was documented in a study of cytomegalovirus exposure and HLA in healthy donors. As for this clone: Other DNA sequences of this sample code for an identical CDR3.

Only in-frame clones appear in the TCRdb table, and some are missing; sequencing was by immunoSEQ multiplex PCR. In the table there are about 140,000 clones, approximately 82% of which are singletons. Germline trimming cut 6 bases from V and 1 base from J; bases unmatched to any gene: 5. CDR3 length: 15 residues. Germline V lookup: CDR1 KGHSH, CDR2 LQKENI. Sequenced: PBMCs. The sequence was obtained from a man aged 30 to 45 in good health and CMV-seropositive. The chain couples TRBV18 to TRBJ2-7; 11 nucleotides match TRBD2. Here the CDR3 DNA reads TGTGCCAGCTCTCCCGGACTAGCGGGTTCCTACGAGCAGTACTTC. Translated: CASSPGLAGSYEQYF.